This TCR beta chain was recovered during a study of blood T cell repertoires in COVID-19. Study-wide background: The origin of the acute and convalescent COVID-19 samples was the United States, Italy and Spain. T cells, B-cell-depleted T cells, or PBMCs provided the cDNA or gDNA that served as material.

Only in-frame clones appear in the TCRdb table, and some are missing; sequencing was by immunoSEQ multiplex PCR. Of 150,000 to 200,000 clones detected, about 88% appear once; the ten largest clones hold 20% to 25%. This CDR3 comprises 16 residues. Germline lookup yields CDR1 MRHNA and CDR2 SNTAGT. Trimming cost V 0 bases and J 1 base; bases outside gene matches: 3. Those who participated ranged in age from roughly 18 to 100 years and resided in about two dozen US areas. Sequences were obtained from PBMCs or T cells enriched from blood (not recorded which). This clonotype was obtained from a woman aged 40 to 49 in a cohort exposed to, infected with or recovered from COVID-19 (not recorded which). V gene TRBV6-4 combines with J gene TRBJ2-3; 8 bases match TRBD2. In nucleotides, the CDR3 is TGTGCCAGCAGTGACTCAAGCGGGGGAGGCACAGATACGCAGTATTTT. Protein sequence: CASSDSSGGGTDTQYF.